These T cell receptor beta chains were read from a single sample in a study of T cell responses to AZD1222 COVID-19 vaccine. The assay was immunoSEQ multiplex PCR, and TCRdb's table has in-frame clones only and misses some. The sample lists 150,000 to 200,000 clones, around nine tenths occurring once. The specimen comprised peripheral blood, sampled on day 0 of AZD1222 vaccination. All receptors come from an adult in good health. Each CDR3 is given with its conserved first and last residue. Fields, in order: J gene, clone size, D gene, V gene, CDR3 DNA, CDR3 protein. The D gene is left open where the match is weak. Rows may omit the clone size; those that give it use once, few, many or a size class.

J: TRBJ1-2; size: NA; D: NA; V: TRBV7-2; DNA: TGTGCCAGCAGCTTTGAGTCTAGAAGCACCTATGGCTACACCTTC; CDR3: CASSFESRSTYGYTF
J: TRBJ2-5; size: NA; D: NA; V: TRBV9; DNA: TGTGCCAGCAGCCCAGGGGAGGAGACCCAGTACTTC; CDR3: CASSPGEETQYF
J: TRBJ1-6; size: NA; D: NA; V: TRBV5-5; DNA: TGTGCCAGCAGCTTGTCTGGGAGTCCACCGAAGGGTTCACCCCTCCACTTT; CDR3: CASSLSGSPPKGSPLHF
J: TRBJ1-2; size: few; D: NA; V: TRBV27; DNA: TGTGCCAGCAGTTTAGGGGGAGGGTATGGCTACACCTTC; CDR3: CASSLGGGYGYTF
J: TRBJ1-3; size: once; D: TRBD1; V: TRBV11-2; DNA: TGTGCCAGCAGCTTTTTACAGGGGGAATCTGGAAACACCATATATTTT; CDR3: CASSFLQGESGNTIYF
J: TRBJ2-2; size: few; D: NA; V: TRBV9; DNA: TGTGCCAGCAGCAGAGGGGGGACAAGTTTGAACACCGGGGAGCTGTTTTTT; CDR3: CASSRGGTSLNTGELFF
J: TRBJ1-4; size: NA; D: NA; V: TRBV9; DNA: TGTGCCAGCAGCGTAGGTGTAAGGGCGACGAGTACTAATGAAAAACTGTTTTTT; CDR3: CASSVGVRATSTNEKLFF
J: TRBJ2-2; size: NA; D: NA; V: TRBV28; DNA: TGTGCCAGCAGCCTACTGGGGGTCAACACCGGGGAGCTGTTTTTT; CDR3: CASSLLGVNTGELFF
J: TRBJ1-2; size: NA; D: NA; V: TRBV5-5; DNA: TGTGCCAGCAGCAAAGGTTCCAACTATGGCTACACCTTC; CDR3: CASSKGSNYGYTF
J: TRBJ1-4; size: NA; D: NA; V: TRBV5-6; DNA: TGTGCCAGCAGCTTATTCCAGGGGAACCTTAATGAAAAACTGTTTTTT; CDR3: CASSLFQGNLNEKLFF
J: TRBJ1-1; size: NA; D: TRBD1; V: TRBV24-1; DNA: TGTGCCACCAGTGATACGTCAGGGGGCACTGAAGCTTTCTTT; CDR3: CATSDTSGGTEAFF
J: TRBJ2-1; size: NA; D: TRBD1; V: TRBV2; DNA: TGTGCCAGCAGTGAAGAGGGACAGGGGAGCTCCTACAATGAGCAGTTCTTC; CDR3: CASSEEGQGSSYNEQFF
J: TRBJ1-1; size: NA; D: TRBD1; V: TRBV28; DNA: TGTGCCAGTAGGACAGGGGGGGACACTGAAGCTTTCTTT; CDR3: CASRTGGDTEAFF
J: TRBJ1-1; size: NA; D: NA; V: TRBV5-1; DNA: TGCGCCAGCAGCCTACCGGACAGTGAAGCTTTCTTT; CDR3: CASSLPDSEAFF
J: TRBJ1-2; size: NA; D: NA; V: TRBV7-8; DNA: TGTGCCAGCAGCCCCCAAGGAGGAGTTAACTATGGCTACACCTTC; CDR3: CASSPQGGVNYGYTF
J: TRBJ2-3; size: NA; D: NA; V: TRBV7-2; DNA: TGTGCCAGCAGCTTAGTAGCTAGGGATACGCAGTATTTT; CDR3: CASSLVARDTQYF
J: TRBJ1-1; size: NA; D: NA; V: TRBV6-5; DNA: TGTGCCAGCAGCACTTGGACAGCGAACACTGAAGCTTTCTTT; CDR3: CASSTWTANTEAFF
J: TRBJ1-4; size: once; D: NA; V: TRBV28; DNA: TGTGCCAGCAGTTTACCCGGGGGAAGTAATGAAAAACTGTTTTTT; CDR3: CASSLPGGSNEKLFF
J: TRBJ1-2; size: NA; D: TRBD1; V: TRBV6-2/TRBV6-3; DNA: TGTGCCAGCAGTTACTTGGGTACCATGACAGGGAACGGCTACACCTTC; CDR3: CASSYLGTMTGNGYTF